Listed below are T cell receptor beta chains from one sample, sequenced in a study of T cells expressing NK-cell markers. TCRdb re-called the 5' RACE reads; every CDR3 protein appears as one record, without DNA. The table lists roughly 150,000 distinct CDR3 sequences. Input material: blood T cells: a sorted CD56 or NKG2C T cell subset, CD4+ or CD8+ T cells, or bulk PBMC T cells (not recorded which). These receptor sequences come from a man aged 18-75 years in good health. CDR3s include the opening cysteine and the closing phenylalanine or tryptophan.

CDR3 length	V gene	J gene	CDR3 protein
15	TRBV12-3/TRBV12-4	TRBJ2-1	CASTKLAGGYNEQFF
17	TRBV6-5	TRBJ2-2	CASSYEQGAVDTGELFF
18	TRBV2	TRBJ2-2	CASRTLHETGRGTGELFF
17	TRBV5-1	TRBJ1-1	CASSLEETVIMNTEAFF
15	TRBV15	TRBJ1-2	CATSRDTNSNYGYTF
15	TRBV20-1	TRBJ2-1	CSASMVTSGYNEQFF
17	TRBV6-5	TRBJ1-4	CASSYTARTGVGEKLFF
14	TRBV2	TRBJ2-7	CASSTTDRSLEQYF
14	TRBV20-1	TRBJ2-1	CSADRIGGAYEQFF
16	TRBV4-1	TRBJ2-5	CASSQERGGTGETQYF
13	TRBV27	TRBJ2-5	CASSLSSHETQYF
16	TRBV5-4	TRBJ2-3	CASSLLEGVSTDTQYF
15	TRBV11-2	TRBJ1-1	CASSLFGTGYTEAFF
14	TRBV27	TRBJ2-7	CASSLGTLPYEQYF
15	TRBV6-4	TRBJ2-3	CASSDEGGNTDTQYF
16	TRBV5-6	TRBJ2-1	CASSLDLRSSYNEQFF
14	TRBV2	TRBJ2-7	CASSAGTVSYEQYF
15	TRBV9	TRBJ2-3	CASSGSGGATDTQYF
15	TRBV5-6	TRBJ2-5	CASSRTPGTPETQYF
16	TRBV7-9	TRBJ2-2	CASSSTGTSNTGELFF
16	TRBV5-6	TRBJ2-3	CASSRSARAATDTQYF
18	TRBV25-1	TRBJ2-3	CASSGPPRTVVLTDTQYF
17	TRBV3-1	TRBJ2-5	CASSQEERSGTQETQYF
15	TRBV5-1	TRBJ2-5	CASSLAGGKRETQYF
15	TRBV12-3/TRBV12-4	TRBJ1-5	CASSTDRVFDQPQHF
15	TRBV9	TRBJ1-1	CASSDRWEGNTEAFF
15	TRBV5-1	TRBJ2-7	CASSSLRTGTGEQYF
14	TRBV19	TRBJ2-1	CASSIVGYYNEQFF
15	TRBV7-8	TRBJ1-1	CASMRTRDKNTEAFF
18	TRBV2	TRBJ2-3	CASRNLAGGESIADTQYF
14	TRBV7-8	TRBJ1-1	CASSLVAVGTEAFF